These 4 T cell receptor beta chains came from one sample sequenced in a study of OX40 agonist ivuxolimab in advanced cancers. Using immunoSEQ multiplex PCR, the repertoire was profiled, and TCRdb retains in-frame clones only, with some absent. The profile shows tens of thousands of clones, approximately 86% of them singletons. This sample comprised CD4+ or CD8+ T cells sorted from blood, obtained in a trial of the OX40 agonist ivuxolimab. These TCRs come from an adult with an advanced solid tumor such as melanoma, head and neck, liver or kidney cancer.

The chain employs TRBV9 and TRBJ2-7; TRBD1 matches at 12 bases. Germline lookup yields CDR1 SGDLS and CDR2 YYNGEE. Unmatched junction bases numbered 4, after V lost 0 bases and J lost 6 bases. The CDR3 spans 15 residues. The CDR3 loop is CASSVVGTGGGEQYF. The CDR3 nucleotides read TGTGCCAGCAGCGTAGTCGGGACAGGGGGCGGCGAGCAGTACTTC.

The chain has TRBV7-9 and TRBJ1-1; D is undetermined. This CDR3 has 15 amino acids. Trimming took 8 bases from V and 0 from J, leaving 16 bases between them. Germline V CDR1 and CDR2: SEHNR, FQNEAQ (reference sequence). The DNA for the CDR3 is TGTGCCAGCGGGAAGGAGGATCCGATGAACACTGAAGCTTTCTTT. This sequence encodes CASGKEDPMNTEAFF.

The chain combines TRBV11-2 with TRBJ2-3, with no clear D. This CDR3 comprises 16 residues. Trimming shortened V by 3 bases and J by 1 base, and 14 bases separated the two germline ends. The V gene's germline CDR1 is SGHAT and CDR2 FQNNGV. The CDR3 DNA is TGTGCCAGCAGCTTTCGGGCGCGCTTGGGCACAGATACGCAGTATTTT. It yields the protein CASSFRARLGTDTQYF.

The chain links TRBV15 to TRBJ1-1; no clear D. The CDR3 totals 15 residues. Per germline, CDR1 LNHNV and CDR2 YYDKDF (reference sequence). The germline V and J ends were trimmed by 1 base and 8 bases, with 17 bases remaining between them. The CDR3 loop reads CATSRVVTSSREAFF. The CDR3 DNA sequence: TGTGCCACCAGCAGAGTGGTAACTAGCTCCCGCGAAGCTTTCTTT. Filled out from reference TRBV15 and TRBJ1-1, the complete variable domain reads DAMVIQNPRYQVTQFGKPVTLSCSQTLNHNVMYWYQQKSSQAPKLLFHYYDKDFNNEADTPDNFQSRRPNTSFCFLDIRSPGLGDTAMYLCATSRVVTSSREAFFGQGTRLTVV.